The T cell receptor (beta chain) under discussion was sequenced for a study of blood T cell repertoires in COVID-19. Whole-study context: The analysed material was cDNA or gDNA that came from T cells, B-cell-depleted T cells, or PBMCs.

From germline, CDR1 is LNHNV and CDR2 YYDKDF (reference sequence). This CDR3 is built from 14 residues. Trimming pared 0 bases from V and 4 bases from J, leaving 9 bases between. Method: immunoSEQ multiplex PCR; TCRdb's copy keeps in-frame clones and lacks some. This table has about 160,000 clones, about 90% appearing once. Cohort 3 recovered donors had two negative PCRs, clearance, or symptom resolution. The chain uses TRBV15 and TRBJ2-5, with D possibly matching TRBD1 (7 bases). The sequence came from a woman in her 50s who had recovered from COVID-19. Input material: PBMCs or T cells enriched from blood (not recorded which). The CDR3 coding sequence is TGTGCCACCAGCAGAGATCAGGGGGGAGAGACCCAGTACTTC. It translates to CATSRDQGGETQYF. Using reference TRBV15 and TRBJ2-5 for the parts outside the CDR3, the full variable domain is DAMVIQNPRYQVTQFGKPVTLSCSQTLNHNVMYWYQQKSSQAPKLLFHYYDKDFNNEADTPDNFQSRRPNTSFCFLDIRSPGLGDTAMYLCATSRDQGGETQYFGPGTRLLVL.